This T cell receptor (beta chain) was observed in a study of shared clonotypes between healthy human individuals. For this clone: Its antigen remains unidentified.

Study results and limitations: It was only blood that was sampled, and tissue repertoires likely differ.

Germline V gene lookup returns CDR1 MGHRA and CDR2 YSYEKL. This CDR3 is 15 amino acids long. The V end lost 3 bases, the J end lost 0 bases, and 12 bases lay between the germline ends. This table comes from immunoSEQ multiplex PCR, and its TCRdb copy is limited to in-frame clones, with some not included. The profile shows hundreds of thousands of clones, roughly 96% of them singletons. CD45RO negativity and positive selection for CCR7 defined naive CD8 cells, a population that excluded terminally differentiated effector memory CD45RA+ cells. The J gene is TRBJ2-7, the V gene TRBV4-1; perhaps TRBD1 as D (6 bases). This sequence was found in a woman aged 25 to 39 in good health. Input material: naive CD8+ T cells sorted from blood. The CDR3 bases are TGCGCCAGCAGCCACCGACAGGCGGGCTCCTACGAGCAGTACTTC. Its translation: CASSHRQAGSYEQYF.